This T cell receptor (beta chain) derives from a study of blood T cells in healthy people across ages (dated by TCRdb to 2015 to 2017). Describing the broader study: In model experiments, template switching captured about one uniquely barcoded TCR beta cDNA molecule for every two T cells. Using deep sequencing normalized with unique cDNA molecular identifiers, the study measured how TCR beta repertoire diversity changes with age. The donors were divided into four age groups: young (average around 16 years), middle-aged (roughly 42), aged (about 60) and long-lived (about 79). To avoid experimental bias, donors of different ages were spread randomly across the sequencing lanes. The study analyzed two additional independent replicas of 1 million unique cDNA reads from the same blood draw for two donors, one aged 18 to 30 and one aged 80 or older. Overall study results and their limits: There was a strong correlation between observed TCR beta diversity and the percentage of naive T cells measured by flow cytometry. The CMV infection status of donors was not known, potentially confounding age-related changes in expanded clonotypes. As age increased, observed TCR beta diversity per million T cells dropped in a roughly linear way, and a significant reduction was already evident by age about 36. Conclusive comparison of naive and antigen-experienced compartments was prevented by the profiling of bulk unsorted PBMCs. Compared with the aged group, the long-lived group had more naive CD4+ T cells, fewer expanded clones and increased TCR diversity, suggesting age selection. Estimates of total diversity based on one million sequenced T cells were regarded as lower bounds and as underestimates.

At the junction V is shortened by 8 bases and J by 2 bases, with 17 bases in between. Measured from the cysteine to the phenylalanine, the CDR3 is 15 residues long. The DNA shown is the 45-base CDR3, in frame from base 1. In the germline V gene, CDR1 corresponds to SNHLY and CDR2 to FYNNEI. The library came from 5' RACE. Reads for this sample came from an Illumina HiSeq 2500. A second PCR of roughly 7 to 11 cycles was performed with a sample-barcoded 5' primer and a J-beta primer mix. Each TCR beta cDNA molecule received a unique molecular identifier from a template-switch 5' adaptor carrying 12 random nucleotides. Each sample yielded at least 2.5 million CDR3-containing paired-end reads. First-strand cDNA synthesis was performed from all RNA using the Mint cDNA synthesis kit, with priming by a TRBC-specific oligonucleotide. Following uracil-DNA glycosylase treatment, all cDNA underwent a first 18-cycle PCR with the universal primers M1SS and BC2_uni_R. Per the authors' processing: For normalization, 1 million high-quality reads were randomly selected from each sample, with every read carrying a distinct molecular identifier. Reads sharing molecular identifiers were discarded rather than binned into consensus sequences. CDR3 identification, clonotype clustering and error correction used MiTCR with a Q25 quality threshold and the strictest error-elimination algorithm. A nonparametric unseen species model using Euler transformation provided a lower-bound estimate of total TCR beta diversity. The public reads were quality trimmed at Q25 with fastp and then assembled into clones with MiXCR by TCRdb, keeping productive beta chains. Every distinct CDR3 protein forms one entry, paired with its most common genes and DNA. The authors' filters were not applied to this entry. This sample lists hundreds of thousands of distinct CDR3 sequences; 45% to 60% were detected once. The biggest ten clones account for around an eighth of the sample.

The 35 to 40 donors, aged about 6 to 95 years, were systemically healthy Caucasian individuals from Russia. Ten milliliters of peripheral blood were drawn from each donor into EDTA-treated Vacutainer tubes. Ficoll-Paque density-gradient centrifugation was used to isolate PBMCs, with at least 6.5 million per sample. Trizol reagent was used to extract total RNA from PBMCs, with at least 5 micrograms per sample. For every donor, flow cytometry on a PBMC aliquot measured the percentage of naive CD45RAhigh/CD27high T cells. A note on this clonotype: Its recognized antigen is unknown. No much larger clone is present one base from it, and per-base qualities are unavailable.

The chain employs TRBV2 and TRBJ2-3; the D gene remains uncertain. This sequence originates from a woman of 80 years or more in good health. Sequencing was done on a sample of blood. The encoded CDR3 is CASGQARSITDTQYF. In nucleotides, the sequence is TGTGCCAGCGGGCAGGCTAGGAGCATCACAGATACGCAGTATTTT. Reference TRBV2 and TRBJ2-3 genes cover what lies past the CDR3, so the full variable domain is EPEVTQTPSHQVTQMGQEVILRCVPISNHLYFYWYRQILGQKVEFLVSFYNNEISEKSEIFDDQFSVERPDGSNFTLKIRSTKLEDSAMYFCASGQARSITDTQYFGPGTRLTVL.